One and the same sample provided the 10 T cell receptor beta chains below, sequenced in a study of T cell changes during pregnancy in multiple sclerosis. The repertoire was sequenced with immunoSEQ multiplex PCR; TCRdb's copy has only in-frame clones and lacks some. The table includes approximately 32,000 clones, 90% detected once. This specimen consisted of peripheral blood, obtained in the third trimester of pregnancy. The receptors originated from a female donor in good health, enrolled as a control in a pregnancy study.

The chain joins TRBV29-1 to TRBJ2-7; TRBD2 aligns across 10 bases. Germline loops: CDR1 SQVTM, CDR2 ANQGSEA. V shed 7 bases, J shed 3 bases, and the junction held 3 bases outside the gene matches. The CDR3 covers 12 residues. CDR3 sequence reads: CSASGGGYEQYF. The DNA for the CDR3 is TGCAGCGCTAGCGGGGGTGGCTACGAGCAGTACTTC.

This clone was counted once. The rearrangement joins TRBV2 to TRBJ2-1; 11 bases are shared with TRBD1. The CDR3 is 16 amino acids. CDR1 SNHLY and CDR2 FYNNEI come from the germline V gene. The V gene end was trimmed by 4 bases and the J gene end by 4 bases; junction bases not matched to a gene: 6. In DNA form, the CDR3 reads TGTGCCAGCAGTGCCATGGGGACAGGGGGGTACAATGAGCAGTTCTTC. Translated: CASSAMGTGGYNEQFF.

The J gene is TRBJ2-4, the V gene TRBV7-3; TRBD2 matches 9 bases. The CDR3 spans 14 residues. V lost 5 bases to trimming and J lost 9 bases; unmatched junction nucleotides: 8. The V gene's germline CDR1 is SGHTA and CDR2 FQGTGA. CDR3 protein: CASSPLAGSGIQYF. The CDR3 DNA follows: TGTGCCAGCAGCCCGCTAGCGGGAAGTGGCATTCAGTACTTC.

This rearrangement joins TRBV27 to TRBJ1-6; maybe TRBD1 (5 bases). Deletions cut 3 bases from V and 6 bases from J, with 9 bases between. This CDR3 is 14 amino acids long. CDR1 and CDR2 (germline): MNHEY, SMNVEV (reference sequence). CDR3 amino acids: CASSFRAANSPLHF. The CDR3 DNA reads TGTGCCAGCAGTTTCAGGGCTGCTAATTCACCCCTCCACTTT.

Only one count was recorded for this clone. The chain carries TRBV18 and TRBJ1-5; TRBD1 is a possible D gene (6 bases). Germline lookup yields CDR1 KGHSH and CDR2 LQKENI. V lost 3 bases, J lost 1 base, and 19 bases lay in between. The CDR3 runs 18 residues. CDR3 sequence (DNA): TGTGCCAGCTCACCGAATCCGCAGGGGTATGGGAGCAATCAGCCCCAGCATTTT. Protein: CASSPNPQGYGSNQPQHF.

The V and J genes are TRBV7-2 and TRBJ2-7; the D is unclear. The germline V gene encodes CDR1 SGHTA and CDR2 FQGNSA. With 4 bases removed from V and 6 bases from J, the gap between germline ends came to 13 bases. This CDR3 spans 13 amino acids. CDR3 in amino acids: CASSSPPASEQYF. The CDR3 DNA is TGTGCCAGCAGCTCCCCCCCCGCCAGCGAGCAGTACTTC.

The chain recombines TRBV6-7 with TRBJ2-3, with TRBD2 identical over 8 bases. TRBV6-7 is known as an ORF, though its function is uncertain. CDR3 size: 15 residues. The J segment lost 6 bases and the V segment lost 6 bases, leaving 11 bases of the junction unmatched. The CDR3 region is CASRGLGLLVDTQYF. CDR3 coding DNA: TGTGCCAGCAGGGGACTAGGACTGCTAGTGGATACGCAGTATTTT.

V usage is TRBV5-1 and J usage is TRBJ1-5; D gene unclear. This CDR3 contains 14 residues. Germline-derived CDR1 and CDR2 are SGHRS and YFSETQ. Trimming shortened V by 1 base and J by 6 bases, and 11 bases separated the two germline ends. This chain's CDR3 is CASSLTAGSQPQHF. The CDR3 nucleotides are TGCGCCAGCAGCTTGACAGCGGGAAGTCAGCCCCAGCATTTT.

The CDR3 DNA is TGCGCCAGCAGCCACCAGACAGGGGGCGTCACTGAAGCTTTCTTT. This gives the protein CASSHQTGGVTEAFF. The chain uses TRBV4-3 and TRBJ1-1, with TRBD1 matching 10 bases. Germline CDR1 and CDR2: LGHNA and YSLEER. With 3 bases clipped from V and 4 bases from J, the junction kept 5 bases outside the gene matches. The CDR3 extends over 15 amino acids.

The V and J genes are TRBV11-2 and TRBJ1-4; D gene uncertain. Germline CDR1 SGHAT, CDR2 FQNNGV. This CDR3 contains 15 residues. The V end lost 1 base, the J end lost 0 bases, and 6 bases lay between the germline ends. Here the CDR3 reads CASSLGPATNEKLFF. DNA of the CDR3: TGTGCCAGCAGCTTAGGTCCAGCAACTAATGAAAAACTGTTTTTT.